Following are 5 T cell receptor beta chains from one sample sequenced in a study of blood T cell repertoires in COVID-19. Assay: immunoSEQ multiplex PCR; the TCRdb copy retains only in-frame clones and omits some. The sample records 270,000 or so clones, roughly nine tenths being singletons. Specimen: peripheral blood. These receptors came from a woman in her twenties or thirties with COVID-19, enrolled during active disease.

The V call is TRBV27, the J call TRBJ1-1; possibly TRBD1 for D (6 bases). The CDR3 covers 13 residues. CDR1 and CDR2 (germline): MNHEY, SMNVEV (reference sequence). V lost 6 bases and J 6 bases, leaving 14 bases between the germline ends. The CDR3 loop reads CASSLLGTPEAFF. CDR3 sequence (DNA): TGTGCCAGCAGCCTTTTGGGGACACCTGAAGCTTTCTTT.

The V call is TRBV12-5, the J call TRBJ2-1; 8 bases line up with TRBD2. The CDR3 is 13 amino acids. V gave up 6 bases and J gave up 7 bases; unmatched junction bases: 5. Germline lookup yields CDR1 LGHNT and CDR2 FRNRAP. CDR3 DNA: TGTGCTAGTGGCCGTAGCGGGGCTAATGAGCAGTTCTTC. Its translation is CASGRSGANEQFF.

This chain's CDR3 is CASSLITGGSGYEQYF. CDR3 nucleotides: TGCGCCAGCAGCTTGATAACAGGGGGCTCTGGCTACGAGCAGTACTTC. The chain combines TRBV5-1 with TRBJ2-7; 9 nucleotides agree with TRBD1. There are 16 residues in the CDR3. Trimming cost V 1 base and J 3 bases; bases outside gene matches: 8. The germline V gene encodes CDR1 SGHRS and CDR2 YFSETQ.

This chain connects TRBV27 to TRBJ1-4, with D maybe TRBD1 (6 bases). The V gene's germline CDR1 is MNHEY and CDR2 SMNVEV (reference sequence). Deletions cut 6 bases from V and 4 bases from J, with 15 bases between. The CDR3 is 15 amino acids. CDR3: CASRRGQSLNEKLFF. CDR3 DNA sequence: TGTGCCAGCAGACGTGGACAGTCCCTTAATGAAAAACTGTTTTTT.

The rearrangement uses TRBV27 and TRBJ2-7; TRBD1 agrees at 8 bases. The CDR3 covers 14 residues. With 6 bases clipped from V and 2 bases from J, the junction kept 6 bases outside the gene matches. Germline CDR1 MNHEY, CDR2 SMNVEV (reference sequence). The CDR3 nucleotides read TGTGCCAGCAGCGTAACAGGGGGTCCCTACGAGCAGTACTTC. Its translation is CASSVTGGPYEQYF.